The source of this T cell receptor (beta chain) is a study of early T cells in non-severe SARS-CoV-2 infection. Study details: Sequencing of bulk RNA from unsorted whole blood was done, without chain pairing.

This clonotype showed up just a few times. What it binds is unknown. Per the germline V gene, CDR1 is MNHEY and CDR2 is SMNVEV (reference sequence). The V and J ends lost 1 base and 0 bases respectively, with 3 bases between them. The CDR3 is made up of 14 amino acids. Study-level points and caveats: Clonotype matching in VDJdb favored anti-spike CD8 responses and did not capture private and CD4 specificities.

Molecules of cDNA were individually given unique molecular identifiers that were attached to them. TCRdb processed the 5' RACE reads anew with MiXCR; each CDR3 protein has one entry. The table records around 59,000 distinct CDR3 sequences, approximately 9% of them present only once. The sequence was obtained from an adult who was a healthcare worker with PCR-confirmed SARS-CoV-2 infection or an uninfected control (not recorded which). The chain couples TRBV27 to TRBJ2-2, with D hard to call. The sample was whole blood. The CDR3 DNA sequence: TGTGCCAGCAGTTTATATGCGAACACCGGGGAGCTGTTTTTT. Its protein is CASSLYANTGELFF.